These 21 T cell receptor beta chains came from one sample sequenced in a study of glioma-infiltrating T cells. The iRepertoire nested amplicon-rescue multiplex PCR amplified TCR alpha and beta CDR3s from RNA. Using its own MiXCR run on the multiplex PCR reads, TCRdb lists one record per CDR3 protein. The top ten clones hold about 12% of a sample with around 390,000 distinct CDR3 sequences, about two fifths of them seen once. Sequences were obtained from glioma tissue, nonneoplastic brain tissue, or PBMCs (not recorded which). Source of these receptors: a human donor with low-grade glioma or glioblastoma, undergoing nonglioma brain surgery, or in good health (not recorded which).

CDR3 DNA sequence: TGTGCCAGCAGCGCTGATACAGGAGTGGCTAATTCACCCCTCCACTTT. Its translation is CASSADTGVANSPLHF. This rearrangement joins TRBV5-4 to TRBJ1-6; a possible D gene is TRBD1 (5 bases). This CDR3 contains 16 residues. Germline-derived CDR1 and CDR2 are SGHNT and YYREEE (reference sequence). V was trimmed by 4 bases and J by 6 bases, leaving 17 bases between them.

The chain employs TRBV20-1 and TRBJ2-3, with D perhaps matching TRBD2 (6 bases). The V gene lost 1 base and the J gene lost 1 base, with 15 bases spanning the gap. Germline CDR1 is DFQATT and CDR2 is SNEGSKA (reference sequence). The CDR3 covers 16 residues. CDR3 sequence (DNA): TGCAGTGCTAGAGTTCCGTGGGGAGGCCGCACAGATACGCAGTATTTT. Translation: CSARVPWGGRTDTQYF.

This chain uses TRBV11-3 with TRBJ2-1, with 8 bases aligning to TRBD2. The CDR3 contains 15 residues. J was trimmed by 0 bases and V by 5 bases; bases with no gene match: 3. Germline values: CDR1 SGHNT, CDR2 YENEEA. CDR3 protein: CASSELAVSYNEQFF. In DNA form, the CDR3 reads TGTGCCAGCAGCGAACTAGCGGTCTCCTACAATGAGCAGTTCTTC.

The rearrangement joins TRBV12-3 or TRBV12-4 to TRBJ1-1; no clear D. The CDR3 spans 14 residues. Trimming pared 3 bases from V and 1 base from J, leaving 9 bases between. Here the CDR3 reads CASSFLPGNTEAFF. The CDR3, as DNA: TGTGCCAGCAGTTTCCTCCCAGGGAACACTGAAGCTTTCTTT.

A few counts support this clonotype. This sequence joins TRBV20-1 and TRBJ1-3; tentative D call: TRBD1 (5 bases). Trimming took off 5 bases at V and 0 bases at J, with 14 bases between the two ends. The CDR3 has 15 residues. CDR1 is DFQATT, CDR2 SNEGSKA, per germline (reference sequence). This CDR3 is CSAPRSGASGNTIYF. For the CDR3, the DNA is TGCAGTGCTCCCAGAAGTGGGGCCTCTGGAAACACCATATATTTT.

Only a few counts were recorded for this clonotype. The chain combines TRBV5-1 with TRBJ2-7; D gene ambiguous. The V end was cut by 0 bases, the J end by 4 bases, with 14 bases between. This CDR3 comprises 15 residues. The germline V gene encodes CDR1 SGHRS and CDR2 YFSETQ. CDR3 bases: TGCGCCAGCAGCTTGGAGTCAGGATCGGCGTACGAGCAGTACTTC. Its translation: CASSLESGSAYEQYF.

This clonotype has a count of ten or more. The V gene is TRBV27, the J gene TRBJ1-2; perhaps TRBD1 as D (6 bases). The length of the CDR3 is 16 residues. CDR1 is MNHEY, CDR2 SMNVEV, per germline (reference sequence). V lost 4 bases and J lost 7, with 22 bases in between. CDR3 nucleotides: TGTGCCAGCAGTTACCGGGACATTGGCGGTCCCCTTGGCTACACCTTC. Amino acid sequence: CASSYRDIGGPLGYTF.

With respect to this clonotype: Sequence at one end of the junction differs from germline and may be a read error. The chain recombines TRBV4-2 with TRBJ1-2; D is possibly TRBD1 (6 bases). The germline gives CDR1 LGHNA, CDR2 YNFKEQ. This CDR3 has 13 residues. In DNA form, the CDR3 reads TGTGCCAGCAGCCAAGATTTAGGCGGGGGCTACATCTTC. This codes for CASSQDLGGGYIF.

A word on this clonotype: A read error may be the cause here, since a much bigger clone is one base away. This chain connects TRBV6-2 or TRBV6-3 to TRBJ2-2; the D gene is possibly TRBD2 (5 bases). This CDR3 comprises 14 residues. The germline gives CDR1 MNHEY, CDR2 SVGEGT. The CDR3 protein is CASSYSLNTGELVF. As DNA, the CDR3 is TGTGCCAGCAGTTACTCGTTAAACACCGGGGAGCTGGTTTTT.

The table lists this clonotype with many counts. This chain connects TRBV6-1 to TRBJ1-1; weak D call: TRBD1 (5 bases). V dropped 4 bases and J dropped 8 bases, with 8 bases sitting between them. Germline values: CDR1 MNHNS, CDR2 SASEGT. The CDR3 contains 11 residues. CDR3 protein: CASSAWGEAFF. The CDR3, as DNA: TGTGCCAGCAGTGCTTGGGGCGAAGCTTTCTTT.

This clonotype came up once. As the CDR3 is not closed by the conserved phenylalanine or tryptophan, this likely results from a read error. This chain uses TRBV7-2 with TRBJ2-7; D is uncertain. Trimming shortened V by 5 bases and J by 1 base, and 6 bases separated the two germline ends. CDR3 length: 12 amino acids. Looked up from germline, CDR1 is SGHTA and CDR2 is FQGNSA. CDR3 bases: TGTGCCAGCAGCCTTTCGTCCTACGAGCAGTACCTC. Residues: CASSLSSYEQYL.

This clonotype has just a few counts. The chain links TRBV4-3 to TRBJ1-1; D is perhaps TRBD1 (5 bases). CDR1 is LGHNA and CDR2 is YSLEER in the germline V gene. Trimming left V 1 base short and J 7 bases short, with 16 bases between. The CDR3 spans 15 residues. CDR3 nucleotide sequence: TGCGCCAGCAGCCAAGCGGGGGGAGGGCTTGGTGAAGCTTTCTTT. It specifies CASSQAGGGLGEAFF.

Comments on this clonotype: A much larger clone lies a single base off, so this may be a read error. The V call is TRBV6-1, the J call TRBJ1-4; D is unresolved. Trimming took off 5 bases at V and 7 bases at J, with 14 bases between the two ends. Germline V gene sequence: CDR1 MNHNS, CDR2 SASEGT. The CDR3 is made up of 14 amino acids. DNA for the CDR3: TGTGCCAGCAGTCCCCGGGAGACCCGTGAAAAACTGTTTTTT. Translating it yields CASSPRETREKLFF.

Concerning this clonotype: Since a much larger clone is just one base distant, this may be a read error. This rearrangement joins TRBV6-9 to TRBJ1-5, with 8 nucleotides matching TRBD1. The CDR3 consists of 15 residues. Germline CDR1 and CDR2: MNHGY and SVAAGI. The DNA for the CDR3 is TGTGCCAGCGGTTACACAGGGGGAAGCAATCAGCCCCAGCATTTT. This encodes CASGYTGGSNQPQHF.

The CDR3 sequence is CASSPPHGTNTEAFF. CDR3 DNA sequence: TGTGCCAGCTCACCCCCCCATGGCACGAACACTGAAGCTTTCTTT. V is TRBV18 and J is TRBJ1-1; D gene unclear. Germline V CDR1 and CDR2: KGHSH, LQKENI. Trimming stripped 3 bases from V and 1 base from J, with 12 bases between. The CDR3 is made up of 15 amino acids. The full variable domain, rest sourced from reference TRBV18 and TRBJ1-1, is NAGVMQNPRHLVRRRGQEARLRCSPMKGHSHVYWYRQLPEEGLKFMVYLQKENIIDESGMPKERFSAEFPKEGPSILRIQQVVRGDSAAYFCASSPPHGTNTEAFFGQGTRLTVV.

This sequence joins TRBV2 and TRBJ2-7, with D hard to call. Germline V gene data show CDR1 as SNHLY and CDR2 as FYNNEI. Trimming pared 6 bases from V and 0 bases from J, leaving 6 bases between. The CDR3 has 12 residues. The DNA for the CDR3 is TGTGCCAGCAGGTCCGACTCCTACGAGCAGTACTTC. This sequence encodes CASRSDSYEQYF.

Only a few counts were recorded for this clonotype. The chain is built from TRBV28 and TRBJ1-4; 7 bases are shared with TRBD1. Germline V lookup: CDR1 MDHEN, CDR2 SYDVKM. The CDR3 runs 15 residues. V trimming: 2 bases; J trimming: 5 bases; junction bases outside the gene matches: 5. The CDR3 region is CASSLGGQSNEKLFF. In nucleotides, the CDR3 is TGTGCCAGCAGTTTAGGGGGACAGTCGAATGAAAAACTGTTTTTT.

The chain recombines TRBV24-1 with TRBJ2-1, with TRBD2 matching 9 bases. The CDR3 has 15 residues. The J segment lost 7 bases and the V segment lost 2 bases, leaving 5 bases of the junction unmatched. Germline V gives CDR1 KGHDR, CDR2 SFDVKD. In DNA form, the CDR3 reads TGTGCCACCAGTGATTGGCGGGAGGGCCCTAATGAGCAGTTCTTC. Residues: CATSDWREGPNEQFF.

This chain uses TRBV6-1 with TRBJ2-3, with 8 bases matching TRBD1. Germline V CDR1 and CDR2: MNHNS, SASEGT. The length of the CDR3 is 15 residues. J gave up 0 bases and V 4 bases, and 3 bases lay outside the gene matches. CDR3 residues: CASSGTGSSTDTQYF. The CDR3 DNA is TGTGCCAGCAGTGGGACAGGGAGTAGCACAGATACGCAGTATTTT.

A note on this clonotype: This may come from a read error, since a much larger clone is one base off. This chain connects TRBV20-1 to TRBJ1-5, with D unclear. The length of the CDR3 is 16 residues. CDR1 is DFQATT, CDR2 SNEGSKA, per germline (reference sequence). The V and J ends lost 3 bases and 0 bases respectively, with 15 bases between them. The CDR3 spells CSARLRLENSNQPQHF. As DNA, the CDR3 is TGCAGTGCTAGGCTGCGACTCGAAAATAGCAATCAGCCCCAGCATTTT.

The chain links TRBV4-1 to TRBJ1-5; weak D call: TRBD1 (6 bases). This CDR3 region has 14 residues. Germline V gene sequence: CDR1 MGHRA, CDR2 YSYEKL. The ends were cut back, 4 bases at V and 6 bases at J, with 13 bases in the middle. CDR3 in DNA: TGCGCCAGCAGCCTTCGGGAGGGGGGTCAGCCCCAGCATTTT. Protein: CASSLREGGQPQHF.